Below, 25 T cell receptor beta chains from the same sample are listed, as sequenced in a study of T cells after yellow fever vaccination. TCRdb re-called the 5' RACE reads with MiXCR, one entry per CDR3 protein. Of around 300,000 distinct CDR3 sequences listed, over 4% were seen once; the top ten hold about 22%. Material: PBMCs, obtained 5 days after the yellow fever booster vaccination. The receptors stem from a man younger than 35 who received the YFV17D yellow fever vaccine.

This clonotype was seen a few times. This chain uses TRBV3-2 with TRBJ1-3. TRBV3-2 is given as a pseudogene. The CDR3 sequence is 12 residues long. The CDR3: CASSPAWGTIYF. In nucleotides, the CDR3 is TGTGCCAGCAGCCCCGCCTGGGGCACCATATATTTT.

This sequence joins TRBV4-3 and TRBJ1-4; D remains unclear. V was shortened by 2 bases and J by 8 bases, with 9 bases between the two germline ends. This CDR3 region has 13 residues. Germline CDR1 is LGHNA and CDR2 is YSLEER. For the CDR3, the DNA is TGCGCCAGCAGCCAAAGCTCGGGGGAAAAACTGTTTTTT. This gives the protein CASSQSSGEKLFF.

The J gene is TRBJ2-3, the V gene TRBV7-9; D gene unclear. CDR3 length: 17 amino acids. Per the germline V gene, CDR1 is SEHNR and CDR2 is FQNEAQ (reference sequence). V was cut by 4 bases and J by 1 base, with 18 bases left in between. In nucleotides, the CDR3 is TGTGCCAGCAGCTCGTGGGTTCTGGGCCTGGGCACAGATACGCAGTATTTT. It codes for CASSSWVLGLGTDTQYF.

This clonotype occurred many times. This chain joins TRBV5-8 and TRBJ1-1; 8 nucleotides match TRBD1. The length of the CDR3 is 15 residues. The V and J ends lost 6 bases and 3 bases, in that order; junction bases with no gene match: 10. Germline V CDR1 and CDR2: SGHTS, YDEGEE. CDR3 nucleotide sequence: TGTGCCAGCATCCAGGGGGCCTTTTTTGACACTGAAGCTTTCTTT. This gives the protein CASIQGAFFDTEAFF.

The V and J genes are TRBV12-3 or TRBV12-4 and TRBJ1-4; D is unclear. V was clipped by 6 bases and J by 3 bases, with 11 bases between them. The CDR3 contains 14 residues. DNA for the CDR3: TGTGCCAGCAGAGCGGACGCTTCTAATGAAAAACTGTTTTTT. Its protein is CASRADASNEKLFF.

The chain uses TRBV11-3 and TRBJ2-1; D is undetermined. V lost 5 bases and J lost 11, with 19 bases in between. CDR1 SGHNT and CDR2 YENEEA come from the germline V gene. This CDR3 is built from 14 residues. The CDR3 nucleotides read TGTGCCAGCAGCACATCCGGAAAGGGTGGTAAGCAGTTCTTC. It encodes CASSTSGKGGKQFF. The full variable domain, rest sourced from reference TRBV11-3 and TRBJ2-1, is EAGVVQSPRYKIIEKKQPVAFWCNPISGHNTLYWYLQNLGQGPELLIRYENEEAVDDSQLPKDRFSAERLKGVDSTLKIQPAELGDSAVYLCASSTSGKGGKQFFGPGTRLTVL.

The V and J genes are TRBV12-3 or TRBV12-4 and TRBJ2-1, with 8 bases fitting TRBD1. The CDR3 has 15 residues. Trimming took 5 bases from V and 9 from J; bases not matched to a gene: 12. CDR3 DNA sequence: TGTGCCAGCAGTAACCAGCTCTCAGGGGGCGGTGAGCAGTTCTTC. It specifies CASSNQLSGGGEQFF.

The genes are TRBV6-1 and TRBJ2-7, with D perhaps matching TRBD1 or TRBD2 (5 bases each). The CDR3 spans 12 residues. The V end was cut by 4 bases, the J end by 2 bases, with 6 bases between. Looked up from germline, CDR1 is MNHNS and CDR2 is SASEGT. The CDR3 region has the DNA TGTGCCAGCAGTGGGGGGACCTACGAGCAGTACGTC. Translating it yields CASSGGTYEQYV.

This clonotype was detected ten times or more. The chain is built from TRBV10-3 and TRBJ2-7; D is uncertain. The V end lost 2 bases, the J end lost 5 bases, and 7 bases lay between the germline ends. Germline CDR1 is ENHRY and CDR2 is SYGVKD. This CDR3 is 12 amino acids long. The CDR3 nucleotides are TGTGCCATCAGTGAGGGCGCGGACGAGCAGTACTTC. This translates into CAISEGADEQYF.

The chain combines TRBV2 with TRBJ2-1; 12 nucleotides match TRBD2. V dropped 8 bases and J dropped 9; count of bases not matched to a gene: 5. Germline lookup yields CDR1 SNHLY and CDR2 FYNNEI. The CDR3 is 13 residues long. The CDR3 DNA reads as TGTGCCAGCTGTAGGACTAGCGGGGTTGAGCAGTTCTTC. This gives the protein CASCRTSGVEQFF.

This clonotype was detected a few times. The J gene is TRBJ2-5, the V gene TRBV11-2, with TRBD1 as a possible D gene (6 bases). The CDR3 runs to 16 residues. Between the trimmed V and J ends, which lost 5 bases and 1 base, there was a span of 17 bases. In germline, CDR1 is SGHAT, CDR2 FQNNGV. The CDR3 loop is CASSRGTPLSQETQYF. DNA of the CDR3: TGTGCCAGCAGCCGAGGGACACCATTGTCCCAAGAGACCCAGTACTTC.

The chain is built from TRBV6-6 and TRBJ1-2; maybe TRBD1 (6 bases). There are 18 residues in the CDR3. Looked up from germline, CDR1 is MNHNY and CDR2 is SVGAGI (reference sequence). Trimming cost V 2 bases and J 3 bases, with 22 bases left between them. CDR3 in DNA: TGTGCCAGCAGTTACCGCGGGACACCCGGTGGTGTTGACTATGGCTACACCTTC. Translating gives CASSYRGTPGGVDYGYTF.

This clonotype was recorded a few times. The chain combines TRBV24-1 with TRBJ1-1; no definite D call. The length of the CDR3 is 15 residues. CDR1 and CDR2 (germline): KGHDR, SFDVKD. Deletions cut 2 bases from V and 1 base from J, with 10 bases between. CDR3 loop: CATSDSAGGNTEAFF. CDR3 nucleotides: TGTGCCACCAGTGATTCTGCAGGAGGGAACACTGAAGCTTTCTTT.

This clonotype has just a few counts. The gene calls are TRBV4-3 and TRBJ2-2; D is unresolved. Germline values: CDR1 LGHNA, CDR2 YSLEER. V dropped 4 bases and J dropped 6 bases, with 15 bases sitting between them. This CDR3 region has 15 residues. The CDR3 DNA sequence: TGCGCCAGCAGCCCACGACCAGTACAGTCCGGGGAGCTGTTTTTT. It yields the protein CASSPRPVQSGELFF.

This clonotype was detected only a few times. The genes are TRBV11-3 and TRBJ2-1; no firm D call. The V gene lost 0 bases and the J gene lost 10 bases, with 7 bases spanning the gap. Germline loops: CDR1 SGHNT, CDR2 YENEEA. This CDR3 contains 12 residues. In DNA form, the CDR3 reads TGTGCCAGCAGCTTAGATCGGACGGAGCAGTTCTTC. Its protein is CASSLDRTEQFF.

This rearrangement joins TRBV12-5 to TRBJ2-7, with D possibly called TRBD1 or TRBD2 (5 bases each). V lost 7 bases to trimming and J lost 2 bases, with 15 bases between them. CDR1 and CDR2 from the germline V gene are LGHNT and FRNRAP. The CDR3 extends over 14 amino acids. The CDR3 region has the DNA TGTGCTAGTGCCGGAAGGGACCTCCCCTACGAGCAGTACTTC. It encodes CASAGRDLPYEQYF.

This clonotype appeared a few times. The chain couples TRBV20-1 to TRBJ2-7; 7 nucleotides agree with TRBD2. The V segment lost 2 bases and the J segment 3 bases; nucleotides outside the gene matches: 4. The length of the CDR3 is 13 residues. The V gene's germline CDR1 is DFQATT and CDR2 SNEGSKA (reference sequence). As DNA, the CDR3 is TGCAGTGCTAGACGTGCGGGGGACTACGAGCAGTACGTC. It codes for CSARRAGDYEQYV.

The chain joins TRBV11-1 to TRBJ2-3; a possible D gene is TRBD1 (6 bases). The CDR3 runs to 16 residues. The ends were cut back, 2 bases at V and 2 bases at J, with 14 bases in the middle. Germline V gene data show CDR1 as SGHAT and CDR2 as FQDESV (reference sequence). The CDR3 region has the DNA TGTGCCAGCAGCTTAAATGACAGGCTAATCACAGATACGCAGTATTTT. Residues: CASSLNDRLITDTQYF.

This clonotype was seen a few times. This chain joins TRBV3-1 and TRBJ1-4, with D perhaps matching TRBD1 (6 bases). Deletions cut 1 base from V and 7 bases from J, with 7 bases between. CDR3 length equals 13 residues. Germline assignment: CDR1 LGHDT and CDR2 YNNKEL (reference sequence). The CDR3 bases are TGTGCCAGCAGCCAAGGGACAGTTGAAAAACTGTTTTTT. Translated, it gives CASSQGTVEKLFF.

This clonotype occurred many times. The V and J genes are TRBV7-8 and TRBJ2-3; unclear D gene. The CDR3 consists of 12 residues. Germline V gives CDR1 SGHVS, CDR2 FQNEAQ. Trimming cost V 5 bases and J 2 bases, with 5 bases left between them. CDR3 in DNA: TGTGCCAGCAGCCAGACCACAGATACGCAGTATTTT. Translation gives CASSQTTDTQYF.

This clonotype was counted ten times or more. The gene calls are TRBV6-6 and TRBJ2-7; 10 positions agree with TRBD1. J lost 1 base, V lost 5 bases, and 8 bases had no gene match. This CDR3 region has 16 residues. The germline gives CDR1 MNHNY, CDR2 SVGAGI (reference sequence). CDR3: CASSPTGTGVSYEQYF. The DNA for the CDR3 is TGTGCCAGCAGTCCAACCGGGACAGGGGTATCCTACGAGCAGTACTTC.

This clonotype was seen a handful of times. J is TRBJ2-3 and V is TRBV5-5; D perhaps matches TRBD2 (6 bases). This CDR3 is built from 16 residues. V was cut by 1 base and J by 0 bases, with 12 bases left in between. The germline CDR1 and CDR2 sequences are SGHKS and YYEKEE (reference sequence). CDR3 region: CASSLRRDSSTDTQYF. The CDR3 bases are TGTGCCAGCAGCTTGAGAAGGGACTCTAGCACAGATACGCAGTATTTT.

This clonotype showed up many times. This rearrangement joins TRBV7-9 to TRBJ1-1, with unresolved D. Germline CDR1 reads SEHNR; CDR2 reads FQNEAQ (reference sequence). Trimming cost V 2 bases and J 1 base, with 8 bases left between them. The CDR3 spans 14 residues. The CDR3 sequence: CASSLSVENTEAFF. In DNA form, the CDR3 reads TGTGCCAGCAGCTTATCCGTTGAGAACACTGAAGCTTTCTTT.

In this sample, this clonotype turned up a few times. The V call is TRBV6-5, the J call TRBJ1-1, with D possibly being TRBD1 (5 bases). Germline-derived CDR1 and CDR2 are MNHEY and SVGAGI. The CDR3 consists of 13 residues. V was clipped by 6 bases and J by 5 bases, with 13 bases between them. CDR3: CASRIPGLTEAFF. The CDR3 bases are TGTGCCAGCAGGATCCCAGGGTTAACTGAAGCTTTCTTT.

This clonotype was counted only a few times. The DNA for the CDR3 is TGTGCCAGCAGCCGGTTCGGGACAGGGAGTAACTATGGCTACACCTTC. Residues: CASSRFGTGSNYGYTF. This chain uses TRBV4-2 with TRBJ1-2, with 9 bases identical to TRBD1. Germline V CDR1 and CDR2: LGHNA, YNFKEQ. The CDR3 is made up of 16 amino acids. The trim removed 4 bases at V and 1 base at J, leaving 7 bases unmatched.